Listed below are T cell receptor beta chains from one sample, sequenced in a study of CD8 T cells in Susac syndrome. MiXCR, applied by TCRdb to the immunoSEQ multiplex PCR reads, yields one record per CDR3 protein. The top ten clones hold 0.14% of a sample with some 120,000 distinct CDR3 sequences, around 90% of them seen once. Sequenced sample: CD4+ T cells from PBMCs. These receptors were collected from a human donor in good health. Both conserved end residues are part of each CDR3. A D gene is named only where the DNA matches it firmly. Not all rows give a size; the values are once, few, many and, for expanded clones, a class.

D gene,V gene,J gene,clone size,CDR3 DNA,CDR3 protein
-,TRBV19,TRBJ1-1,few,TGTGCCAGCTCACGGGAGGGAATGAACACTGAAGCTTTCTTT,CASSREGMNTEAFF
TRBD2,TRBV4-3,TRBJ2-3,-,TGCGCCAGCAGCCAAGAGCATACGGGGGGTACAGATACGCAGTATTTT,CASSQEHTGGTDTQYF
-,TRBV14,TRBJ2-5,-,TGTGCCAGCAGCCAAGACGCGCAGGTAGCTCAAGAGACCCAGTACTTC,CASSQDAQVAQETQYF
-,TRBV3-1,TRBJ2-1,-,TGTGCCAGCAGCCAAGACGTCAGGAGTGAGCAGTTCTTC,CASSQDVRSEQFF
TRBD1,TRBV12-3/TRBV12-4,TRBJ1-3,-,TGTGCCAGCAGTTTAGGAGCCGGACAGGGGGTAGGTCGCACCATATATTTT,CASSLGAGQGVGRTIYF
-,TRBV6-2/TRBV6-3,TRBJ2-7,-,TGTGCCAGCAGTAAGACAGGTTCCTACGAGCAGTACTTC,CASSKTGSYEQYF
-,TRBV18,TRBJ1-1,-,TGTGCCAGCTCACCAACACCCGATGGGGGGGCTGCGGCTTTCTTT,CASSPTPDGGAAAFF
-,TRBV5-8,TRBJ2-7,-,TGTGCCAGCAGCTTGGGGTCAACCTTAACCTACGAGCAGTACTTC,CASSLGSTLTYEQYF
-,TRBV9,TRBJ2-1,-,TGTGCCAGCAGCCTTTCCCCCTACAATGAGCAGTTCTTC,CASSLSPYNEQFF
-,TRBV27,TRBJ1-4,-,TGTGCCAGCAGTGTATCAGGGTCGGTGGGGGAAAAACTGTTTTTT,CASSVSGSVGEKLFF
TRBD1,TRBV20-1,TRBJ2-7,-,TGCAGTCCTGAGGGGACAGGAGGCTACGAGCAGTACTTC,CSPEGTGGYEQYF
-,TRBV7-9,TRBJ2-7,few,TGTGCCAGCAGCGCCTACTACGAGCAGTACTTC,CASSAYYEQYF
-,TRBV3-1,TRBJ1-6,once,TGTGCCAGCAGCCCTTCAGGGTACAATTCACCCCTCCACTTT,CASSPSGYNSPLHF
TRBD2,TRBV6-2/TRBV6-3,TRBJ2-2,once,TGTGCCAGCAGTTACGTTAGCGGGAGAAACACCGGGGAGCTGTTTTTT,CASSYVSGRNTGELFF
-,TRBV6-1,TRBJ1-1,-,TGTGCCAGCAGTGACTATGGGTTTTTCACTGAAGCTTTCTTT,CASSDYGFFTEAFF
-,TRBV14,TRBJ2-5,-,TGTGCCAGCAGCTCTCCTGAAGGGAACCAAGAGACCCAGTACTTC,CASSSPEGNQETQYF
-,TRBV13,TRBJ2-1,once,TGTGCCAGCAGGGCCCCTAAACGCAATGAGCAGTTCTTC,CASRAPKRNEQFF
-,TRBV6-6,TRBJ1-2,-,TGTGCCAGCTCGCCGGACGGGTATGATGGCTACACCTTC,CASSPDGYDGYTF
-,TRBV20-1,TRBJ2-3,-,TGCAGTGCTAGAGTTCTCCTTTCGGCAGATACGCAGTATTTT,CSARVLLSADTQYF
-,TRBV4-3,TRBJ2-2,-,TGCGCCAGCAGCCAAGTCCCCCGGGGGAAGAACACCGGGGAGCTGTTTTTT,CASSQVPRGKNTGELFF
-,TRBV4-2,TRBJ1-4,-,TGTGCCAGCTCGATCGGGCAGGGACCGAGGGAAAAACTGTTTTTT,CASSIGQGPREKLFF
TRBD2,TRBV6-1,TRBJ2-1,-,TGTGCCAGCAGTGATGGGCTAGCGGGAACTAATGAGCAGTTCTTC,CASSDGLAGTNEQFF
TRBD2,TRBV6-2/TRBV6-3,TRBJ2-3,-,TGTGCCAGCAGTAAACCCAGCGGGAGGACAGATACGCAGTATTTT,CASSKPSGRTDTQYF
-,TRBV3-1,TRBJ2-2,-,TGTGCCAGCAGCCGAGCTCGAAGCGCCTTTAACACCGGGGAGCTGTTTTTT,CASSRARSAFNTGELFF
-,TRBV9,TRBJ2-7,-,TGTGCCAGCAGCCCGCCCGGGAGAATCTACGAGCAGTACTTC,CASSPPGRIYEQYF
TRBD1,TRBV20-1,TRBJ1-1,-,TGCAGTGCTAGAGATGGGACAGGGAACACTGAAGCTTTCTTT,CSARDGTGNTEAFF
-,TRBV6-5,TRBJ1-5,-,TGTGCCAGCAGTTACACAGAGGGGCAGCCCCAGCATTTT,CASSYTEGQPQHF
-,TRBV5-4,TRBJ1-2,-,TGTGCCAGCAGCTTGCCGGGGTTTTACTATGGCTACACCTTC,CASSLPGFYYGYTF
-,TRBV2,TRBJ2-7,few,TGTGCCACCGAGGAGTTGGGGAAGGACGAGCAGTACTTC,CATEELGKDEQYF
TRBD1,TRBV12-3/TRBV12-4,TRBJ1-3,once,TGTGCCAGCAGTAAAGGACAGGTATTCGCGGACTCTGGAAACACCATATATTTT,CASSKGQVFADSGNTIYF
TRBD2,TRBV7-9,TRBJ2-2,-,TGTGCCAGCAGCTTCTCCGGGGGGGCCGCCGGGGAGCTGTTTTTT,CASSFSGGAAGELFF
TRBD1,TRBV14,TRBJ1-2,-,TGTGCCAGCAGCCGACAGGGGGTTCCTAACTATGGCTACACCTTC,CASSRQGVPNYGYTF
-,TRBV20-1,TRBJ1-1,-,TGCAGTGCTAGAGACAACTTGAACACTGAAGCTTTCTTT,CSARDNLNTEAFF
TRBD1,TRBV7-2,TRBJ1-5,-,TGTGCCAGCAGCTTAGGTGGTTCGGGACAGGGGTCGCAGCCCCAGCATTTT,CASSLGGSGQGSQPQHF
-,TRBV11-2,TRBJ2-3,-,TGTGCCAGCAGCTTAGGGCCAGCTAGCACAGATACGCAGTATTTT,CASSLGPASTDTQYF
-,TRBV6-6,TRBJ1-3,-,TGTGCCAGCATCCACGAGAGCTCTGGAAACACCATATATTTT,CASIHESSGNTIYF
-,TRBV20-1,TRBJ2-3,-,TGCAGTGCTAGAGATCGGGCGTCGACGCAGTATTTT,CSARDRASTQYF
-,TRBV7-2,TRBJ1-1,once,TGTGCCAGCAGCCTACGACGTCAGCCGAACACTGAAGCTTTCTTT,CASSLRRQPNTEAFF
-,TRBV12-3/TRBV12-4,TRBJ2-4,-,TGTGCCAGCATCCCAGGGACCGGTCGGTACATTCAGTACTTC,CASIPGTGRYIQYF
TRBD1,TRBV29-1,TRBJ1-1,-,TGCAGCGCTAGGACAGGGGCGAACACTGAAGCTTTCTTT,CSARTGANTEAFF
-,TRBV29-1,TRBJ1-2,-,TGCAGCTTGGGGGGGGGCGGCGGCTATGGCTACACCTTC,CSLGGGGGYGYTF
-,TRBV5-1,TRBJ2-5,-,TGCGCCAGCAGCCCGCATAGCGGCTCGGAGACCCAGTACTTC,CASSPHSGSETQYF
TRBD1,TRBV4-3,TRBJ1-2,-,TGCGCCAGCAGCCAAGACATTCGTACAGGGGTCGATGGCTACACCTTC,CASSQDIRTGVDGYTF
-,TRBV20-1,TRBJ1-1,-,TGCAGTGCTAGAGAGGAGGGGCTCCAGAACACTGAAGCTTTCTTT,CSAREEGLQNTEAFF
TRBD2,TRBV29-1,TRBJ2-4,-,TGCAGCGTGGGACTAGCGGGGGTAGCCAAAAACATTCAGTACTTC,CSVGLAGVAKNIQYF
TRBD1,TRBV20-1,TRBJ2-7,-,TGCAGTGCTGGCCGGGACAGGAGCGAGCAGTACTTC,CSAGRDRSEQYF
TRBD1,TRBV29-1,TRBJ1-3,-,TGCAGCGGACAGGGATTTGGAAACACCATATATTTT,CSGQGFGNTIYF
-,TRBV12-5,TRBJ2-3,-,TGTGCTAGTGGGGCCCTCCCCGATACGCAGTATTTT,CASGALPDTQYF
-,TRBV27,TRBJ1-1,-,TGTGCCAGCAGTTTGGTCAGGCTGAACACTGAAGCTTTCTTT,CASSLVRLNTEAFF
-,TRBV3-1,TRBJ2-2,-,TGTGCCAGCAGCCAAGATATGGCAGGCACCGGGGAGCTGTTTTTT,CASSQDMAGTGELFF
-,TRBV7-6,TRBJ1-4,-,TGTGCCAGCAGTGTCGGACCTAATGAAAAACTGTTTTTT,CASSVGPNEKLFF
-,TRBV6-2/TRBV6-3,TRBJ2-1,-,TGTGCCAGCAGTTCGGGGGGCAGCTCCTACAATGAGCAGTTCTTC,CASSSGGSSYNEQFF
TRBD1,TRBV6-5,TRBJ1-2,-,TGTGCCAGCAGTTACGGGACAGGGCAAGGCTACACCTTC,CASSYGTGQGYTF
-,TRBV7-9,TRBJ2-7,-,TGTGCCAGCAGCTCCGAGACCGGAAATAATCCCTACGAGCAGTACTTC,CASSSETGNNPYEQYF
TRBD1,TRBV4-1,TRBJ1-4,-,TGCGCCAGCAGCACCCGACAGGGGGCGAAGGCTAATGAAAAACTGTTTTTT,CASSTRQGAKANEKLFF
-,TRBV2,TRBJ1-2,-,TGTGCCAGCAGTGAAACACGGGGGGCGGGGGTCTATGGCTACACCTTC,CASSETRGAGVYGYTF
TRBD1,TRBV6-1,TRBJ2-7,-,TGTGCCAGTCGTGGGCGAAGGGGGCACCCTCTCTTC,CASRGRRGHPLF
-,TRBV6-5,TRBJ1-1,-,TGTGCCAGCAGTTACTCCTCAGCGACACAGGGTTGGGCGTCTGAAGCTTTCTTT,CASSYSSATQGWASEAFF
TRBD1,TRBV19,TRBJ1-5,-,TGTGCCAGTAGGGACTCAGGGGGGCGCAATCAGCCCCAGCATTTT,CASRDSGGRNQPQHF